This passage covers 30 T cell receptor beta chains from one sample sequenced in a study of blood T cells in healthy people across ages. Primed by a sample-barcoded 5' primer and a J-beta primer mix, a second PCR proceeded for about 7 to 12 cycles. TCRdb recomputed calls from the 5' RACE reads with MiXCR, one row per CDR3 protein. The repertoire holds about 1.5 million distinct CDR3 sequences, with under 55% as singletons. Material for sequencing was blood. These receptor sequences come from a young woman in good health.

Only a few counts were recorded for this clonotype. The chain uses TRBV21-1 and TRBJ2-5; TRBD2, the D gene given by the table, was not confirmed from the DNA. TRBV21-1 is noted as a pseudogene. This CDR3 is 21 amino acids long. The CDR3 bases are TGTGCCAGCAGCAAAGAAGGGAGAAGGGACTCCACCACTTTCAGTACAAATGAGCAGTACTTC. Translated, it gives CASSKEGRRDSTTFSTNEQYF.

This clonotype appeared a few times. The J gene is TRBJ2-1, the V gene TRBV11-2; D is unclear. This CDR3 comprises 13 residues. CDR1 and CDR2 (germline): SGHAT, FQNNGV. Trimming took 3 bases from V and 2 from J, leaving 5 bases between them. The CDR3 region is CASSFYTYNEQFF. CDR3 in DNA: TGTGCCAGCAGCTTCTACACCTACAATGAGCAGTTCTTC.

This CDR3 reads CASSDKGTQETQYF. The DNA for the CDR3 is TGTGCCAGCAGTGACAAAGGCACGCAAGAGACCCAGTACTTC. The V call is TRBV25-1, the J call TRBJ2-5; no firm D call. The CDR3 sequence is 14 residues long. V gave up 3 bases and J gave up 2 bases, with 10 bases separating them. In germline, CDR1 is MGHDK, CDR2 SYGVNS.

This clonotype occurred many times. This chain connects TRBV4-3 to TRBJ2-7, with D possibly being TRBD2 (6 bases). The germline CDR1 and CDR2 sequences are LGHNA and YSLEER. V lost 1 base, J lost 3 bases, and 7 bases lay in between. CDR3 length equals 13 residues. Here the CDR3 DNA reads TGCGCCAGCAGCCAAGCGACTAGCTACGAGCAGTACTTC. It is translated as CASSQATSYEQYF.

The table lists this clonotype with a few counts. The gene calls are TRBV21-1 and TRBJ1-2; the DNA was not compared with TRBD1, the D call given in the table. TRBV21-1 is assigned pseudogene status. The CDR3 length is 17 residues. CDR3 nucleotide sequence: TGTGCCAGCAGCACGCGCCGGGATGATCACCGGAACTATGGCTACACCTTC. It specifies CASSTRRDDHRNYGYTF.

V is TRBV12-3 or TRBV12-4 and J is TRBJ2-4, with 10 bases identical to TRBD2. The J call may be incorrect, as the DNA end agrees better with TRBJ2-7. This CDR3 comprises 15 residues. The CDR3 spells CASSLESGGAYEQYF. The CDR3 DNA follows: TGTGCCAGCAGTTTAGAGAGCGGGGGGGCATACGAGCAGTACTTC.

This clonotype was observed once. The genes are TRBV3-1 and TRBJ2-3; the D gene is possibly TRBD2 (5 bases). CDR1 is LGHDT and CDR2 is YNNKEL in the germline V gene (reference sequence). The CDR3 is 15 amino acids. Trimming took off 4 bases at V and 5 bases at J, with 16 bases between the two ends. The CDR3 loop is CASSRGRVGGDTQYF. The DNA for the CDR3 is TGTGCCAGCAGCCGAGGGAGAGTCGGAGGAGATACGCAGTATTTT.

J is TRBJ2-1 and V is TRBV4-3; no firm D call. The germline gives CDR1 LGHNA, CDR2 YSLEER. The CDR3 spans 15 residues. V lost 0 bases and J lost 3, with 9 bases in between. CDR3 coding DNA: TGCGCCAGCAGCCAAGAAATATCTATCTACAATGAGCAGTTCTTC. As protein: CASSQEISIYNEQFF.

This clonotype has a handful of counts. The rearrangement joins TRBV27 to TRBJ1-2; D is perhaps TRBD1 (5 bases). The germline V gene has CDR1 MNHEY and CDR2 SMNVEV (reference sequence). The CDR3 has 14 residues. Trimming took off 3 bases at V and 4 bases at J, with 12 bases between the two ends. The CDR3 spells CASSFRAPSYGYTF. The CDR3 DNA follows: TGTGCCAGCAGTTTCAGGGCCCCGTCCTATGGCTACACCTTC.

The V and J genes are TRBV6-1 and TRBJ2-5, with 8 nucleotides matching TRBD2. CDR1 and CDR2 from the germline V gene are MNHNS and SASEGT. This CDR3 spans 16 amino acids. Unmatched junction bases numbered 7, after V lost 2 bases and J lost 2 bases. CDR3 DNA: TGTGCCAGCAGTGAATTAGGCGGGGGGCCTCAAGAGACCCAGTACTTC. Translation: CASSELGGGPQETQYF.

The gene calls are TRBV5-1 and TRBJ2-7, with a weak D call TRBD1 (5 bases). The V end lost 5 bases, the J end lost 6 bases, and 18 bases lay between the germline ends. Per the germline V gene, CDR1 is SGHRS and CDR2 is YFSETQ. This CDR3 spans 14 amino acids. CDR3: CASSSSQGSSEQYF. CDR3 nucleotide sequence: TGCGCCAGCAGTTCAAGCCAGGGTTCCAGCGAGCAGTACTTC.

This rearrangement joins TRBV12-3 or TRBV12-4 to TRBJ1-5; D possibly corresponds to TRBD2 (7 bases). TRBJ2-3 matches the DNA end more closely, so the J call is doubtful. The CDR3 spans 16 residues. The CDR3 coding sequence is TGTGCCAGCAGTTTAGGAGGGGGGGGTTCGCGGCAGCCCCAGTATTTT. This encodes CASSLGGGGSRQPQYF.

This chain uses TRBV7-2 with TRBJ1-1; D is unclear. The CDR3 spans 18 residues. Trimming pared 3 bases from V and 6 bases from J, leaving 26 bases between. The germline CDR1 and CDR2 sequences are SGHTA and FQGNSA. DNA for the CDR3: TGTGCCAGCAGCTTCCCCGAGGTTGCGGGAGGTGAAGAGTCTGAAGCTTTCTTT. Amino acids: CASSFPEVAGGEESEAFF.

This clonotype was observed a few times. The V gene is TRBV6-5, the J gene TRBJ2-7, with 9 bases identical to TRBD2. CDR1 and CDR2 from the germline V gene are MNHEY and SVGAGI. The V segment lost 2 bases and the J segment 3 bases; nucleotides outside the gene matches: 8. CDR3 size: 16 residues. The CDR3 DNA sequence: TGTGCCAGCAGTTACGATCGCCAGCGGGAGGACTACGAGCAGTACTTC. Residues: CASSYDRQREDYEQYF.

The chain uses TRBV4-3 and TRBJ2-3, with 14 nucleotides matching TRBD2. The trim removed 0 bases at V and 6 bases at J, leaving 8 bases unmatched. CDR3 size: 18 residues. The germline CDR1 and CDR2 sequences are LGHNA and YSLEER. CDR3 bases: TGCGCCAGCAGCCAAGAGACCGGGACTAGCGGGAGTCTGGATACGCAGTATTTT. This codes for CASSQETGTSGSLDTQYF.

The chain recombines TRBV28 with TRBJ2-3; no reliable D call. The CDR3 spans 15 residues. Germline loops: CDR1 MDHEN, CDR2 SYDVKM. V lost 3 bases and J lost 2, with 12 bases in between. The CDR3 reads CASSLGLKFTDTQYF. CDR3 DNA sequence: TGTGCCAGCAGTTTGGGTCTAAAATTCACAGATACGCAGTATTTT. Together with reference TRBV28 and TRBJ2-3, the CDR3 gives the full variable domain: DVKVTQSSRYLVKRTGEKVFLECVQDMDHENMFWYRQDPGLGLRLIYFSYDVKMKEKGDIPEGYSVSREKKERFSLILESASTNQTSMYLCASSLGLKFTDTQYFGPGTRLTVL.

This clonotype was observed a handful of times. The J gene is TRBJ2-7, the V gene TRBV5-1; 8 bases are shared with TRBD1. CDR1 and CDR2 (germline): SGHRS, YFSETQ. This CDR3 is built from 17 residues. The J segment lost 6 bases and the V segment lost 1 base, leaving 15 bases of the junction unmatched. The CDR3 DNA sequence: TGCGCCAGCAGCTTGACGGGACAGGTTGTTGATTCGAGCGAGCAGTACTTC. This sequence encodes CASSLTGQVVDSSEQYF.

Here the CDR3 reads CASSPSGSQNIQYF. CDR3 DNA sequence: TGTGCCAGCAGCCCGAGCGGGAGTCAAAACATTCAGTACTTC. V gene TRBV6-2 or TRBV6-3 combines with J gene TRBJ2-4; TRBD2 aligns across 8 bases. From germline, CDR1 is MNHEY and CDR2 SVGEGT. This CDR3 is 14 amino acids long. The junction had 6 bases not matched to a gene; V was cut back by 6 bases and J by 5 bases.

This clonotype turned up a few times. The chain uses TRBV9 and TRBJ2-3, with TRBD1 as a possible D gene (6 bases). Germline V gene lookup returns CDR1 SGDLS and CDR2 YYNGEE. This CDR3 is 15 amino acids long. The V and J ends lost 0 bases and 1 base respectively, with 9 bases between them. CDR3 in amino acids: CASSVEGQRTDTQYF. The CDR3 nucleotides are TGTGCCAGCAGCGTAGAGGGACAACGCACAGATACGCAGTATTTT.

Only a few counts were recorded for this clonotype. The gene calls are TRBV6-6 and TRBJ1-6, with D possibly matching TRBD1 (5 bases). This CDR3 is 13 amino acids long. Trimming stripped 6 bases from V and 12 bases from J, with 15 bases between. Germline V gives CDR1 MNHNY, CDR2 SVGAGI (reference sequence). The CDR3 here is CASSPGPHVPLHF. The DNA of the CDR3 is TGTGCCAGCAGCCCGGGACCGCACGTACCCCTCCACTTT.

Concerning this clonotype itself: The junction shows a germline mismatch at one end, possibly a read error. The chain uses TRBV15 and TRBJ2-4, with TRBD2 as a possible D gene (7 bases). The CDR3 covers 17 residues. The germline CDR1 and CDR2 sequences are LNHNV and YYDKDF (reference sequence). The CDR3 region has the DNA TGCGCCACCAGCAGAGAAAGGGGGGGCCTGGCCAAAAACATTCAGTACTTC. As protein: CATSRERGGLAKNIQYF.

This clonotype was picked up one time. The chain couples TRBV6-2 or TRBV6-3 to TRBJ2-5; perhaps D is TRBD1 or TRBD2 (6 bases each). Trimming pared 5 bases from V and 11 bases from J, leaving 18 bases between. CDR1 and CDR2 (germline): MNHEY, SVGEGT. The CDR3 has 13 amino acids. The chain's CDR3 is CASSNQRGHEQYF. CDR3 in DNA: TGTGCCAGCAGTAACCAACGGGGGCATGAGCAGTACTTC.

Only a few counts were recorded for this clonotype. The CDR3 reads CASSSPGTSGDRNEQFF. CDR3 nucleotide sequence: TGTGCCAGCAGTTCCCCCGGGACTAGCGGGGACAGGAATGAGCAGTTCTTC. The rearrangement links TRBV6-2 or TRBV6-3 to TRBJ2-1; TRBD2 agrees at 13 bases. The CDR3 extends over 17 amino acids. Germline V CDR1 and CDR2: MNHEY, SVGEGT. The V and J ends lost 4 bases and 7 bases, in that order; junction bases with no gene match: 10.

This clonotype was counted between two and nine times. This sequence joins TRBV18 and TRBJ1-2; no reliable D call. CDR1 KGHSH and CDR2 LQKENI come from the germline V gene. Trimming shortened V by 1 base and J by 9 bases, and 18 bases separated the two germline ends. CDR3 length: 15 residues. DNA of the CDR3: TGTGCCAGCTCACCACTAGTAGAGCTAGCGGGTCGCTACACCTTC. This gives the protein CASSPLVELAGRYTF. Full variable domain (outside the CDR3, taken from reference TRBV18 and TRBJ1-2): NAGVMQNPRHLVRRRGQEARLRCSPMKGHSHVYWYRQLPEEGLKFMVYLQKENIIDESGMPKERFSAEFPKEGPSILRIQQVVRGDSAAYFCASSPLVELAGRYTFGSGTRLTVV.

This CDR3 is CSVGGGQGAGGYTF. The CDR3 DNA is TGCAGCGTTGGCGGGGGACAGGGGGCCGGTGGCTACACCTTC. The genes are TRBV29-1 and TRBJ1-2; 12 bases are shared with TRBD1. CDR3 length equals 14 residues. Germline V gene lookup returns CDR1 SQVTM and CDR2 ANQGSEA. V lost 4 bases to trimming and J lost 7 bases; unmatched junction nucleotides: 7.

This clonotype appeared a few times. The chain couples TRBV4-3 to TRBJ1-4; maybe TRBD1 (5 bases). The CDR3 covers 14 residues. Germline V gives CDR1 LGHNA, CDR2 YSLEER. V was shortened by 2 bases and J by 7 bases, with 11 bases between the two germline ends. The CDR3 reads CASSQQGFGEKLFF. CDR3 nucleotides: TGCGCCAGCAGCCAACAGGGATTCGGTGAAAAACTGTTTTTT.

The J gene is TRBJ2-5, the V gene TRBV4-1; weak D call: TRBD2 (5 bases). Germline V gene sequence: CDR1 MGHRA, CDR2 YSYEKL. The CDR3 extends over 16 amino acids. Between the trimmed V and J ends, which lost 1 base and 4 bases, there was a span of 16 bases. This CDR3 reads CASSQGGPAGLETQYF. The CDR3 nucleotides are TGCGCCAGCAGCCAAGGAGGGCCGGCAGGCCTAGAGACCCAGTACTTC.

Worth noting for this clonotype: The DNA is omitted, as the CDR3 cannot be located on it reliably, and the CDR3 follows TCRdb's listing. CDR3 in amino acids: CSASTGVGYGCTF. This chain connects TRBV29-1 to TRBJ1-2; the table's D call, TRBD1, has no DNA check behind it. CDR1 and CDR2 (germline): SQVTM, ANQGSEA. The CDR3 has 13 amino acids, counting both end residues.

In DNA, the CDR3 is TGTGCCAGCACCGGGGGGGCCCCCTATGGCTACACCTTC. Residues: CASTGGAPYGYTF. The V and J genes are TRBV12-3 or TRBV12-4 and TRBJ1-2; possible D gene TRBD1, 6 bases. The ends were cut back, 7 bases at V and 4 bases at J, with 13 bases in the middle. The CDR3 sequence is 13 residues long.

The chain combines TRBV27 with TRBJ2-7; TRBD1 is a possible D gene (5 bases). CDR3 length: 14 residues. Germline V CDR1 and CDR2: MNHEY, SMNVEV (reference sequence). The V gene lost 8 bases and the J gene lost 0 bases, with 14 bases spanning the gap. CDR3 residues: CASGQDSDSYEQYF. CDR3 bases: TGTGCCAGCGGTCAAGACAGCGACTCCTACGAGCAGTACTTC.